A selection of T cell receptor beta chains follows, all from one sample in a study of T cell repertoires in MIS-A myocarditis. This table comes from immunoSEQ multiplex PCR, and its TCRdb copy is limited to in-frame clones, with some not included. The profile shows more than 6,000 clones, approximately 72% of them singletons. Material for sequencing was right inferior lung lobe tissue obtained at autopsy. The receptors derive from a man aged 18 to 30 with fulminant myocarditis from multisystem inflammatory syndrome in adults (MIS-A) after COVID-19. Both conserved end residues are trimmed from each CDR3. Clone size is not always given. Where it is, it says once, few, many or a class for expanded clones.

-,TRBV5-5,ASSFSGARNQPQH
-,TRBV7-9,ASSQIGGFNEKLF
once,TRBV6-5,ASSSGAEAF
few,TRBV11-2,ASSRGGTVMNTEAF
-,TRBV5-1,ASSSEPNQPQH
-,TRBV4-3,ASSQVLVADQETQY
few,TRBV13,ASSLSVGGRLNEQF
few,TRBV27,ASSLFWSSGANVLT
-,TRBV6-5,ATQGWGGYGYT
-,TRBV5-4,ASSIDRVSQQY
few,TRBV4-1,ASSQERQAAGSPLH
-,TRBV9,ASSVRPSGSGEQY
-,TRBV24-1,ATSKLAGGPGDEQF
-,TRBV28,ASSRQGWNEKLF
-,TRBV19,ASRTEEGSNQPQH
-,TRBV3-1/TRBV3-2,ASSQPRLDEQF
few,TRBV14,ASSQDGRGAQY
once,TRBV2,AAQGERRAF
-,TRBV19,ASSITHNNSPLH
medium-sized,TRBV7-9,ASSPSPRTPETQY
-,TRBV7-9,ASSLAGFEQY
few,TRBV28,ASRRTADSNQPQH
-,TRBV6-2/TRBV6-3,ASSYSVGNLGYT
-,TRBV27,ASKRGDASGELF
-,TRBV7-2,ASSSDTSGNTIY
-,TRBV5-1,ASRFSGGRADTQY
-,TRBV4-3,ASSQEPRGGRSYEQY
-,TRBV2,ASWGETGLDSFYGYT
-,TRBV21-1,ASIPELQSQPQH
-,TRBV27,ASSFRRNNEQF
-,TRBV5-5,ASSLSDRVYGYT
-,TRBV11-2,ASRETSSFYGYT